This TCR beta chain derives from a study of radiation and T cells in renal cell carcinoma. Study-level information: Nephrectomy followed 15 Gy stereotactic body radiation by 4 weeks. Study-wide results and caveats: Baseline intratumoral clonotype presence is unknown without pretreatment biopsies.

The CDR3 spans 15 residues. The V gene's germline CDR1 is MNHEY and CDR2 SMNVEV (reference sequence). The V gene lost 5 bases and the J gene lost 3 bases, with 11 bases spanning the gap. This clone is deemed medium-sized. Its antigen is unidentified. Time point denoted: baseline pretreatment blood. Treatment meaning: 15 Gy SBRT to primary tumor, nephrectomy 4 weeks later. Radiation-treated patients gave blood at baseline, week 2 and week 4. Clear cell pathology was present in this patient's renal cell carcinoma. Repertoires were generated with immunoSEQ multiplex PCR, while TCRdb's copy carries only in-frame clones and drops some. The data contain about 22,000 clones, approximately 80% of them singletons.

This receptor was obtained from a man in his sixties with renal cell carcinoma. This rearrangement joins TRBV27 to TRBJ2-6, with D tentatively TRBD1 (6 bases). This material consisted of blood, taken from a patient whose treatment included radiotherapy and nephrectomy. As DNA, the CDR3 is TGTGCCAGCAGTCTAACAGGGATTGGGGCCAACGTCCTGACTTTC. Translated: CASSLTGIGANVLTF.